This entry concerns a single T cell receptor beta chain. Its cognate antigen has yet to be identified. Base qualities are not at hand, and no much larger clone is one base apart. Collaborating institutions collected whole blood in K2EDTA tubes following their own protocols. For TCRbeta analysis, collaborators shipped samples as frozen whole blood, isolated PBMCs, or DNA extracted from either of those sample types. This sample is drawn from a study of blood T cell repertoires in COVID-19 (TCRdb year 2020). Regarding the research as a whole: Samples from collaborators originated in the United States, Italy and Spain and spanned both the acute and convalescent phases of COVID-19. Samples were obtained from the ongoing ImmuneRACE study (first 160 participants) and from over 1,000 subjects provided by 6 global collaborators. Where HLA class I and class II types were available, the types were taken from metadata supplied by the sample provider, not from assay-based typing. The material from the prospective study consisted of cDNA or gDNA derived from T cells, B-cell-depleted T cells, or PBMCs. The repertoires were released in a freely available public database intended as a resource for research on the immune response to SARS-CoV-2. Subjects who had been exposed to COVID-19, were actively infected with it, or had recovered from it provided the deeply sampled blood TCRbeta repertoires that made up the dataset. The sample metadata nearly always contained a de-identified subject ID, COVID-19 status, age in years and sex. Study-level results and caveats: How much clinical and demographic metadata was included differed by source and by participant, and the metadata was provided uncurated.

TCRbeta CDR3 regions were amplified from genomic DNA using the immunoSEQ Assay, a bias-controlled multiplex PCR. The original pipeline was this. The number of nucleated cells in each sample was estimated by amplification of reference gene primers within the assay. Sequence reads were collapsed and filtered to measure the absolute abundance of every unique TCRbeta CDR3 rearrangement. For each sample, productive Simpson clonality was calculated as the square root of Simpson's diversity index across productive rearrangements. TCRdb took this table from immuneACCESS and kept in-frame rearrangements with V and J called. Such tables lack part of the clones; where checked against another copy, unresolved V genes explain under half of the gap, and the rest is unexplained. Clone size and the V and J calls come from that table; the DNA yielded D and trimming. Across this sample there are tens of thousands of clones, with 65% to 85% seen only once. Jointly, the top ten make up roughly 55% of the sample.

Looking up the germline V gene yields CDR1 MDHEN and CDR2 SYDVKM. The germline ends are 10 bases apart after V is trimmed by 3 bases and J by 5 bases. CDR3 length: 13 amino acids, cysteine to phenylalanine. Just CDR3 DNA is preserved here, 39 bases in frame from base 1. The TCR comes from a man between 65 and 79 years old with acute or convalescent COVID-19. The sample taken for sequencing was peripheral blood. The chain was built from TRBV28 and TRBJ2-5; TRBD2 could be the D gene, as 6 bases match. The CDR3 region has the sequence CASSLPGGETQYF. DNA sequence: TGTGCCAGCAGTTTGCCCGGAGGGGAGACCCAGTACTTC.